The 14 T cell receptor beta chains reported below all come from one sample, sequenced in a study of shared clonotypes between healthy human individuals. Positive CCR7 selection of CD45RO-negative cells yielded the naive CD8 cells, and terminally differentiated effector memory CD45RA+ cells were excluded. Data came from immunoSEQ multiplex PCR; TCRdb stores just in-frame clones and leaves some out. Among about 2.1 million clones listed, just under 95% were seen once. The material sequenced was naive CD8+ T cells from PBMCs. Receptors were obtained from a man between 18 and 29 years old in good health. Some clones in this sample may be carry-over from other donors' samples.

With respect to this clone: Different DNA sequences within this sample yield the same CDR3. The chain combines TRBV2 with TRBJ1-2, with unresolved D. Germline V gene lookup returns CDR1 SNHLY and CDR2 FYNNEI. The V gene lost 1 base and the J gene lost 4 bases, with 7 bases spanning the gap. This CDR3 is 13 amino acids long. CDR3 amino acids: CASSEGRIYGYTF. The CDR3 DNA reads TGTGCCAGCAGTGAAGGGCGAATCTATGGCTACACCTTC.

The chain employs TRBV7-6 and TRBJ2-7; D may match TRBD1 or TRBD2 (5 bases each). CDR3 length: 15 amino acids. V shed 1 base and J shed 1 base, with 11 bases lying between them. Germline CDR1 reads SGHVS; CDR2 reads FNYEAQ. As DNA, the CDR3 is TGTGCCAGCAGCTTAGTCGGGACCAAGTCCTACGAGCAGTACTTC. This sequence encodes CASSLVGTKSYEQYF.

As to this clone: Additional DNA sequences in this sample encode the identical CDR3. The CDR3 DNA follows: TGCGCCAGCAGCCCGGGGGCGGGTTACGAGCAGTACTTC. It translates to CASSPGAGYEQYF. The chain uses TRBV5-1 and TRBJ2-7, with D possibly called TRBD1 or TRBD2 (6 bases each). The V gene lost 4 bases and the J gene lost 4 bases, with 12 bases spanning the gap. CDR1 is SGHRS and CDR2 is YFSETQ in the germline V gene. The CDR3 sequence is 13 residues long.

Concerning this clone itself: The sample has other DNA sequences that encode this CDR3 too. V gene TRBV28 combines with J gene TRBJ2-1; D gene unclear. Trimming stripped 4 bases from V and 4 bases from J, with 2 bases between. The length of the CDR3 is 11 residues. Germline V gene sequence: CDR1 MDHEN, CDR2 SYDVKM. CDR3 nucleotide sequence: TGTGCCAGCAGTTCGTACAATGAGCAGTTCTTC. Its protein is CASSSYNEQFF.

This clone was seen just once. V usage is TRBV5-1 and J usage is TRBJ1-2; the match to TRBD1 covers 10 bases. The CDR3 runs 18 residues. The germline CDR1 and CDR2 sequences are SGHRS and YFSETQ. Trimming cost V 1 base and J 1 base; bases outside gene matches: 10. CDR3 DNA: TGCGCCAGCAGCTTGTATCTGTGGACAGGGGGTATTAACTATGGCTACACCTTC. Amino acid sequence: CASSLYLWTGGINYGYTF.

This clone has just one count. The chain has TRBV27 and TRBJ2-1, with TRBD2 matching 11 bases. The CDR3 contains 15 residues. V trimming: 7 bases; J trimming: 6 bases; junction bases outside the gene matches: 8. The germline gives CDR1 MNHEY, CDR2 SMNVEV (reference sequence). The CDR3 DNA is TGTGCCAGCACCGGGGGACTAGCGGCTACCAATGAGCAGTTCTTC. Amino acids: CASTGGLAATNEQFF.

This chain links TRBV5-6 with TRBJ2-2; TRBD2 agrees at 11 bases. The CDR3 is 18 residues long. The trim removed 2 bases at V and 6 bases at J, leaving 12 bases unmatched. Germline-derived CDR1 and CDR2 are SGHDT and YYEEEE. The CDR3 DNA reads TGTGCCAGCAGCTTTAGACTAGCGGGAAGGGGGGACGCCGGGGAGCTGTTTTTT. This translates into CASSFRLAGRGDAGELFF.

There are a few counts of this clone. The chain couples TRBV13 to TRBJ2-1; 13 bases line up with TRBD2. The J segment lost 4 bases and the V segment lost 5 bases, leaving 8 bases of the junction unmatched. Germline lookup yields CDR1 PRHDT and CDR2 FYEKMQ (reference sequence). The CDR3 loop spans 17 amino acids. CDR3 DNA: TGTGCCAGCAGCCCCACCGGGACTAGCGGGGAGTACAATGAGCAGTTCTTC. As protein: CASSPTGTSGEYNEQFF.

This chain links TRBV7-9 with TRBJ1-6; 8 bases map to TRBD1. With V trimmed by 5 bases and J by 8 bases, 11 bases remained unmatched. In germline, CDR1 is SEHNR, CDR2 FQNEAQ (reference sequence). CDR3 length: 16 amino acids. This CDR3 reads CASSPTDRGKDSPLHF. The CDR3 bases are TGTGCCAGCAGCCCTACAGACAGGGGAAAGGATTCACCCCTCCACTTT.

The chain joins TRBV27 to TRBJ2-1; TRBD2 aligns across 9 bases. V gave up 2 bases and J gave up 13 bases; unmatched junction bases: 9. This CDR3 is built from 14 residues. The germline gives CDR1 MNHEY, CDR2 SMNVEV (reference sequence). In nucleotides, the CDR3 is TGTGCCAGCAGTTTAGCGGGAGGGGCCTTGTTACAGTTCTTC. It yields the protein CASSLAGGALLQFF.

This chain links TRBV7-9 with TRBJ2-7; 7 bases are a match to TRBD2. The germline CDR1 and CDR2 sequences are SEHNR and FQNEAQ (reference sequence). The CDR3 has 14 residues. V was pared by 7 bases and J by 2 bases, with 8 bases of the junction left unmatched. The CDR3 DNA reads TGTGCCAGCAACGGGGGGACTTCTCCCTACGAGCAGTACTTC. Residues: CASNGGTSPYEQYF.

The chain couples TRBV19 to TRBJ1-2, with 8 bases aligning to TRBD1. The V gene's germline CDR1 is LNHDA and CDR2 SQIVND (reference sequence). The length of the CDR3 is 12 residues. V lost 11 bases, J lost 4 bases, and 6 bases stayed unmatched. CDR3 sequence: CAAGGPSYGYTF. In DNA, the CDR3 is TGTGCCGCAGGGGGCCCCAGCTATGGCTACACCTTC.

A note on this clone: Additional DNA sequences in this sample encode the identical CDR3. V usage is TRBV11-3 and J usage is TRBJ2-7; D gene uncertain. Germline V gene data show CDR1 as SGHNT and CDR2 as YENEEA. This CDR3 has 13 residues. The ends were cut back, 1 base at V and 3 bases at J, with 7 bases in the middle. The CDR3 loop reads CASSLGPGYEQYF. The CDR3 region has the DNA TGTGCCAGCAGCTTAGGACCGGGCTACGAGCAGTACTTC.

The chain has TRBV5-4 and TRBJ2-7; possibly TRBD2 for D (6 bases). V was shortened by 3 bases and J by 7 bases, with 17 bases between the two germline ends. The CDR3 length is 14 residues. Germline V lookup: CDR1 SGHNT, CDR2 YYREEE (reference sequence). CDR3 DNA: TGTGCCAGCAGCTCGGGGCGGGATAATAGAGAGCAGTACTTC. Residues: CASSSGRDNREQYF.